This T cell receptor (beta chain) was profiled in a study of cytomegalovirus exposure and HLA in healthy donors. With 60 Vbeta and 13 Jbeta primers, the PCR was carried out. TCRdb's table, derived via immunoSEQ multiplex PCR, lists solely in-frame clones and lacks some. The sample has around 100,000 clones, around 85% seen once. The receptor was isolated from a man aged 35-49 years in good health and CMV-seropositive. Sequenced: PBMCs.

The DNA for the CDR3 is TGTGCCAGCAGTCTTGGTAGGGGCTCTCAGCCCCAGCATTTT. Its protein is CASSLGRGSQPQHF. The chain has TRBV14 and TRBJ1-5, with D perhaps TRBD1 (5 bases). CDR3 length equals 14 residues. V lost 6 bases and J 6 bases, leaving 15 bases between the germline ends. Looked up from germline, CDR1 is SGHDN and CDR2 is FVKESK.